This T cell receptor beta chain originates from a study of neoadjuvant anti-PD-1 for oral cavity cancer. Study context: Non-progressing patients received a fourth nivolumab dose near day 43, then surgery on days 50-56. The study's findings and limits: Pretreatment Treg/Th17 ratio correlated inversely with post-treatment tumor clonality.

Most PBMC samples had around 0.5 ug input DNA in six replicates. Here immunoSEQ multiplex PCR was the method, and the copy in TCRdb shows in-frame clones only, minus some. This sample yields 60,000 to 80,000 clones, of which roughly three quarters are seen a single time; 2.5% to 3% belongs to the top ten. CDR1 is MNHNY and CDR2 is SVGAGI in the germline V gene (reference sequence). V lost 6 bases and J 5 bases, leaving 7 bases between the germline ends. CDR3 length: 11 residues. Details on this clone: Its antigen is as yet unknown.

The patients had HPV-negative, locally advanced oral cavity squamous cell carcinoma. The J gene is TRBJ1-1, the V gene TRBV6-6; no definite D call. The clonotype originates from a person aged 40 to 85 with oral cavity squamous cell carcinoma. Sequenced here: PBMCs, sampled before nivolumab (anti-PD-1) treatment. The CDR3 sequence is CASRTETEAFF. CDR3 nucleotides: TGTGCCAGCAGAACAGAAACTGAAGCTTTCTTT.